Listed below are T cell receptor beta chains from one sample, sequenced in a study of early T cells in non-severe SARS-CoV-2 infection. TCRdb analysed the 5' RACE reads with MiXCR anew, one entry per CDR3 protein. The data hold tens of thousands of distinct CDR3 sequences, with 9% to 15% observed a single time. The sequenced sample was whole blood. The origin of the receptors is an adult who was a healthcare worker with PCR-confirmed SARS-CoV-2 infection or an uninfected control (not recorded which). Both conserved end residues are trimmed from each CDR3.

v_call	j_call	cdr3_aa
TRBV5-8	TRBJ2-5	ASRQGLAGQETQY
TRBV28	TRBJ2-5	ASSKEETQY
TRBV29-1	TRBJ2-7	SVETVYEQY
TRBV6-5	TRBJ1-1	ASSRLAGPTEAF
TRBV20-1	TRBJ2-3	SALAGERGATDTQY
TRBV29-1	TRBJ2-3	SVEDRVRWGTDTQY
TRBV20-1	TRBJ2-1	SASKLAGDEQF
TRBV12-3/TRBV12-4	TRBJ1-1	ASTPLRFVNTEAF
TRBV14	TRBJ2-7	ASSRSTGGQGLSYEQY
TRBV5-1	TRBJ2-3	ASSWEVPYKDTQY
TRBV9	TRBJ2-2	ASSVGPTGELF
TRBV10-3	TRBJ1-1	AISEPASEAF
TRBV11-2	TRBJ1-6	ASSTSSVRKYNSPLH
TRBV6-6	TRBJ2-7	ASSQGAYEQY
TRBV6-5	TRBJ1-1	ASRDTGVAEAF
TRBV29-1	TRBJ1-4	SVGQGANEKLF
TRBV5-1	TRBJ2-7	ASSTYRGPLPGGNAYEQY
TRBV20-1	TRBJ2-3	SASPRGRLTDTQY